This entry lists 19 T cell receptor beta chains sequenced from one sample in a study of response to subunit inactivated influenza vaccine. Via MiXCR, TCRdb re-called the RT-PCR reads, giving one row per CDR3 protein. Found here are about 700,000 distinct CDR3 sequences, less than 20% of them singletons; the top ten hold 11%. Sequenced here: PBMCs from blood, sampled 11 to 12 days after vaccination. These receptors all stem from a man aged 50-59 years who received an inactivated influenza vaccine.

This chain uses TRBV7-2 with TRBJ1-5; D possibly corresponds to TRBD1 (5 bases). The CDR3 consists of 13 residues. Trimming stripped 8 bases from V and 0 bases from J, with 8 bases between. Germline lookup yields CDR1 SGHTA and CDR2 FQGNSA. The CDR3 loop reads CASGTFSNQPQHF. The DNA for the CDR3 is TGTGCCAGCGGGACGTTTAGCAATCAGCCCCAGCATTTT.

There are many counts of this clonotype. The chain carries TRBV4-2 and TRBJ2-2; D not resolved. Trimming stripped 1 base from V and 6 bases from J, with 15 bases between. The CDR3 is 16 residues long. From germline, CDR1 is LGHNA and CDR2 YNFKEQ. The CDR3 coding sequence is TGTGCCAGCAGCCAAGGGCACAGTCTTAAGTCCGGGGAGCTGTTTTTT. Its translation is CASSQGHSLKSGELFF.

The J gene is TRBJ1-6, the V gene TRBV20-1, with D perhaps TRBD1 (6 bases). The CDR3 is 16 amino acids. Trimming pared 2 bases from V and 0 bases from J, leaving 11 bases between. The germline V gene encodes CDR1 DFQATT and CDR2 SNEGSKA (reference sequence). In DNA, the CDR3 is TGCAGTGCTAGAAGGGACACCTACTCCTATAATTCACCCCTCCACTTT. The encoded protein is CSARRDTYSYNSPLHF.

The table lists this clonotype with a few counts. J is TRBJ2-7 and V is TRBV12-3 or TRBV12-4; no clear D. Trimming removed 6 bases from V and 9 bases from J, with 15 bases in between. CDR3 size: 12 residues. This chain's CDR3 is CASSYGSNRQYF. The CDR3 region has the DNA TGTGCCAGCAGCTACGGGTCTAACAGGCAGTACTTC.

This clonotype has only a few counts. The chain joins TRBV4-1 to TRBJ2-4; D remains unclear. The CDR3 contains 18 residues. Germline CDR1 is MGHRA and CDR2 is YSYEKL. Trimming stripped 2 bases from V and 5 bases from J, with 22 bases between. CDR3 residues: CASSQPFDRNRRENIQYF. The CDR3 DNA reads as TGCGCCAGCAGCCAACCTTTTGACCGAAACCGTAGGGAAAACATTCAGTACTTC.

This chain's CDR3 is CASSLAGGFKVTGSYEQYF. CDR3 DNA sequence: TGTGCCAGCAGCTTAGCGGGGGGCTTTAAGGTAACGGGCTCCTACGAGCAGTACTTC. The chain carries TRBV7-2 and TRBJ2-7, with D perhaps TRBD1 or TRBD2 (6 bases each). The V and J ends lost 0 bases and 0 bases respectively, with 21 bases between them. CDR1 is SGHTA and CDR2 is FQGNSA in the germline V gene. This CDR3 is built from 19 residues.

The J gene is TRBJ2-7, the V gene TRBV20-1; no clear D gene. The CDR3 spans 13 residues. The V end was cut by 4 bases, the J end by 3 bases, with 13 bases between. Germline lookup yields CDR1 DFQATT and CDR2 SNEGSKA (reference sequence). DNA of the CDR3: TGCAGTGCTACGATACCTTCGGACTACGAGCAGTACTTC. Protein: CSATIPSDYEQYF.

This clonotype turned up a few times. The CDR3 protein is CASSFGRYNSPLHF. The DNA for the CDR3 is TGTGCCAGCAGCTTTGGCAGATATAATTCACCCCTCCACTTT. The chain uses TRBV7-9 and TRBJ1-6; D is uncertain. This CDR3 is 14 amino acids long. CDR1 is SEHNR, CDR2 FQNEAQ, per germline (reference sequence). V dropped 3 bases and J dropped 4 bases, with 7 bases sitting between them.

Details on this clonotype: Compared with germline, one end of the junction differs, possibly owing to a read error. The chain carries TRBV7-9 and TRBJ1-1; maybe TRBD1 (6 bases). Looked up from germline, CDR1 is SEHNR and CDR2 is FQNEAQ (reference sequence). The CDR3 contains 15 residues. This CDR3 reads CASGLSRTENTEAFF. The CDR3 region has the DNA TGTGCCAGCGGCTTATCTCGGACAGAGAACACTGAAGCTTTCTTT. The complete variable domain, with remaining parts taken from reference TRBV7-9 and TRBJ1-1, reads DTGVSQNPRHKITKRGQNVTFRCDPISEHNRLYWYRQTLGQGPEFLTYFQNEAQLEKSRLLSDRFSAERPKGSFSTLEIQRTEQGDSAMYLCASGLSRTENTEAFFGQGTRLTVV.

This chain uses TRBV20-1 with TRBJ1-2; D is possibly TRBD1 (6 bases). V gave up 5 bases and J gave up 1 base, with 11 bases separating them. From germline, CDR1 is DFQATT and CDR2 SNEGSKA (reference sequence). This CDR3 spans 13 amino acids. The CDR3 nucleotides read TGCAGTGCTGGGGGACACAGTAACTATGGCTACACCTTC. This codes for CSAGGHSNYGYTF.

This chain joins TRBV12-3 or TRBV12-4 and TRBJ1-1; 7 nucleotides agree with TRBD1. The V and J ends lost 3 bases and 2 bases, in that order; junction bases with no gene match: 12. This CDR3 has 17 residues. The CDR3 DNA reads as TGTGCCAGCAGTTTTTATGGAGGGACAGCCTTAAACACTGAAGCTTTCTTT. Translating it yields CASSFYGGTALNTEAFF.

The chain combines TRBV20-1 with TRBJ1-2, with a tentative D call TRBD1 (6 bases). The V gene lost 6 bases and the J gene lost 4 bases, with 15 bases spanning the gap. Germline CDR1 reads DFQATT; CDR2 reads SNEGSKA (reference sequence). The CDR3 length is 13 residues. The CDR3 DNA reads as TGCAGTGCCGGACAGACAGTACTCTATGGCTACACCTTC. Translation: CSAGQTVLYGYTF.

The chain links TRBV13 to TRBJ2-7; 11 bases are a match to TRBD2. Germline V lookup: CDR1 PRHDT, CDR2 FYEKMQ (reference sequence). The CDR3 covers 16 residues. V gave up 2 bases and J gave up 0 bases; unmatched junction bases: 3. The CDR3 protein is CASSLRLAGGSYEQYF. CDR3 DNA: TGTGCCAGCAGCTTAAGGCTAGCGGGGGGCTCCTACGAGCAGTACTTC. The full variable domain, with the rest looked up from reference TRBV13 and TRBJ2-7, is AAGVIQSPRHLIKEKRETATLKCYPIPRHDTVYWYQQGPGQDPQFLISFYEKMQSDKGSIPDRFSAQQFSDYHSELNMSSLELGDSALYFCASSLRLAGGSYEQYFGPGTRLTVT.

The rearrangement uses TRBV6-1 and TRBJ1-3; D is unclear. V was cut by 7 bases and J by 3 bases, with 19 bases left in between. Germline V lookup: CDR1 MNHNS, CDR2 SASEGT. The CDR3 is 16 residues long. The CDR3, as DNA: TGTGCCAGCACCGAAGGGTACGGGCGGGATGGAAACACCATATATTTT. This codes for CASTEGYGRDGNTIYF.

This clonotype was recorded at least ten times. The chain is built from TRBV7-2 and TRBJ2-7, with D perhaps TRBD2 (6 bases). The length of the CDR3 is 14 residues. The V end was cut by 1 base, the J end by 3 bases, with 10 bases between. Germline V gives CDR1 SGHTA, CDR2 FQGNSA. CDR3 amino acids: CASSLENGSYEQYF. The CDR3 DNA reads TGTGCCAGCAGCTTAGAAAACGGGAGCTACGAGCAGTACTTC.

Turning to this clonotype: This may be a read error: a much more frequent sequence differs by one nucleotide. The V call is TRBV20-1, the J call TRBJ2-3; D remains unclear. With 3 bases removed from V and 4 bases from J, the gap between germline ends came to 11 bases. Per the germline V gene, CDR1 is DFQATT and CDR2 is SNEGSKA (reference sequence). This CDR3 region has 13 residues. The CDR3 nucleotides are TGCAGTGCTAGTCGAGTGGGCCCAGATACGCAGTATTTT. Translated, it gives CSASRVGPDTQYF.

The chain combines TRBV29-1 with TRBJ2-3; 8 positions agree with TRBD2. This CDR3 has 13 amino acids. CDR1 is SQVTM and CDR2 is ANQGSEA in the germline V gene. After removal of 8 bases from V and 6 bases from J, the junction contained 10 bases not matched to a gene. CDR3 bases: TGCAGCAGCCTCCGGGAGGGGGGGGATACGCAGTATTTT. Amino acids: CSSLREGGDTQYF.

This clonotype occurred a few times. V gene TRBV5-1 combines with J gene TRBJ2-1; D perhaps matches TRBD2 (6 bases). The CDR3 totals 13 residues. Germline CDR1 SGHRS, CDR2 YFSETQ. Trimming took off 3 bases at V and 10 bases at J, with 14 bases between the two ends. DNA for the CDR3: TGCGCCAGCAGCTCGCCTACTAGCTACGAGCAGTTCTTC. Translated: CASSSPTSYEQFF. Looking up the rest from reference TRBV5-1 and TRBJ2-1 gives the full variable domain: KAGVTQTPRYLIKTRGQQVTLSCSPISGHRSVSWYQQTPGQGLQFLFEYFSETQRNKGNFPGRFSGRQFSNSRSEMNVSTLELGDSALYLCASSSPTSYEQFFGPGTRLTVL.

This clonotype showed up just a few times. The chain combines TRBV6-2 or TRBV6-3 with TRBJ2-1; 14 bases agree with TRBD2. Losses at the gene ends were 5 bases for V and 6 bases for J; bases not matched to a gene: 18. The CDR3 totals 20 residues. The V gene's germline CDR1 is MNHEY and CDR2 SVGEGT. CDR3 residues: CASSPLQGLAGVLGSNEQFF. The CDR3 bases are TGTGCCAGCAGTCCACTTCAGGGACTAGCGGGAGTCCTAGGTAGCAATGAGCAGTTCTTC.